The rows below give T cell receptor beta chains drawn from one sample of a study of shared clonotypes between healthy human individuals. Some clones are missing from TCRdb's copy, which holds only in-frame ones; the method was immunoSEQ multiplex PCR. Of 950,000 to 1,300,000 clones listed, around 74% are singletons. Material for sequencing was memory CD4+ T cells sorted from blood. Receptor source: a man in his late teens or twenties in good health. Both conserved end residues are trimmed from each CDR3. Each record gives: CDR3 protein, V gene.

cdr3_aa: ASRPGLASYEQY
v_call: TRBV6-5

cdr3_aa: ASSYRDTRADTQY
v_call: TRBV5-1

cdr3_aa: AWSTYEQY
v_call: TRBV30

cdr3_aa: ASTLNEKLF
v_call: TRBV6-6

cdr3_aa: ASSLFRDEQF
v_call: TRBV5-6

cdr3_aa: ASSLGSDVHT
v_call: TRBV7-2

cdr3_aa: ASSIGHKPGETQY
v_call: TRBV21-1

cdr3_aa: AWTRLTGYEQY
v_call: TRBV30

cdr3_aa: ASSLIGQRAF
v_call: TRBV7-9

cdr3_aa: ASSLGGNTGELF
v_call: TRBV7-9

cdr3_aa: ASSVGLAGGYNEQF
v_call: TRBV11-2

cdr3_aa: AWSRVFNEQY
v_call: TRBV30

cdr3_aa: ASSADSAEQF
v_call: TRBV2

cdr3_aa: ASSSTGYEQY
v_call: TRBV7-8

cdr3_aa: ASSFYRDNEKLF
v_call: TRBV7-9

cdr3_aa: ASSYAITNTEAF
v_call: TRBV6-5

cdr3_aa: ASSLDRGSRF
v_call: TRBV5-1

cdr3_aa: ASSLLGPISTDTQY
v_call: TRBV5-1

cdr3_aa: ASSSDANEQF
v_call: TRBV28

cdr3_aa: AWSLRGGTDTQY
v_call: TRBV30

cdr3_aa: ASSPGGEGEGYT
v_call: TRBV18

cdr3_aa: ASSGGDSGNEQF
v_call: TRBV5-1

cdr3_aa: ASIEGAYEQY
v_call: TRBV2

cdr3_aa: ASRVAGTSSYEQY
v_call: TRBV5-1

cdr3_aa: ASSEVGYTQY
v_call: TRBV6-1

cdr3_aa: ASSTRAKTGELF
v_call: TRBV19

cdr3_aa: AWKPPGLRSGNTIY
v_call: TRBV30

cdr3_aa: ASSEALLRVVRYEQY
v_call: TRBV2

cdr3_aa: ASSRTGWTDTQY
v_call: TRBV2

cdr3_aa: ASSSGILAGDPSTDTQY
v_call: TRBV5-1

cdr3_aa: ASSGTVASGYT
v_call: TRBV2